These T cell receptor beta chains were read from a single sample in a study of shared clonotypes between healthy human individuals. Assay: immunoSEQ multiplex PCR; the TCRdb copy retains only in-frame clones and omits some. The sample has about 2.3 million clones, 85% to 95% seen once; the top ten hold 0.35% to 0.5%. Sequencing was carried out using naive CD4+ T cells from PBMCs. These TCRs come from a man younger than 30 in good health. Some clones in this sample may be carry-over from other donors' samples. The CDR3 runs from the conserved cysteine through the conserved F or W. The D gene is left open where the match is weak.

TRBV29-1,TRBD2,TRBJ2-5,CSAMGGVQETQYF
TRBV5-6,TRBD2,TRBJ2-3,CASSLMRGRGTDTQYF
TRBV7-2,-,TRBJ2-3,CASSRRQGGGTDTQYF
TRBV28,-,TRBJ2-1,CASSLSVVQRSSSYNEQFF
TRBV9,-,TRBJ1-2,CASSSTGRGASGYTF
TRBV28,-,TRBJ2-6,CASSLAGGANVLTF
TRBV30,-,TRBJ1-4,CAWILLSATNEKLFF
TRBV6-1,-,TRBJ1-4,CASSEAGGSEKLFF
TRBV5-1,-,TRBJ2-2,CASSLEGHLGELFF
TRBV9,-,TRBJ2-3,CASSQRRGPGTDTQYF
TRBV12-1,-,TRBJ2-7,CASSFRGIYSYEQYF
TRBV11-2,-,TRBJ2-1,CASSLPRHRSNEQFF
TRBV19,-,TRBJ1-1,CASTPPAGGFVAFF
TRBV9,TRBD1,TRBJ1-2,CASSAATGEDGYTF
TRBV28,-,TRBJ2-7,CASSLRGEGVREQYF
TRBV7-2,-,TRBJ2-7,CASSLRQPYEQYF
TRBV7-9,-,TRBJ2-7,CASSLTAVTNEQYF
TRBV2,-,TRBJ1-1,CASSRRGNTEAFF
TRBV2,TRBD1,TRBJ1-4,CASSRDRGTNEKLFF
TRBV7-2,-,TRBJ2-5,CASSLLVGAKQETQYF
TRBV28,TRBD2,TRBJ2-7,CASSPVAGGLAGGSYEQYF
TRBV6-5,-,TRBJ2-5,CASSYSKAQETQYF
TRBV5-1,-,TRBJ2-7,CASRGLINSYEQYF
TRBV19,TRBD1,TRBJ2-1,CASSSRQGGSYNEQFF
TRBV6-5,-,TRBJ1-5,CASSRTQYSNQPQHF
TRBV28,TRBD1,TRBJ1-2,CASRWDRDNYGYTF
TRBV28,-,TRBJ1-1,CASRRGSRVYVNTEAFF
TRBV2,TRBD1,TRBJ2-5,CASSYQGVETQYF
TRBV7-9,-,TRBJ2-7,CASSSLGEQYF
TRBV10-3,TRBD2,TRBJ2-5,CAISETSGETQYF
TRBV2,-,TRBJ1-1,CASNPPGEEAFF
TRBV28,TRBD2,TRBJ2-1,CASSPLGTSGRNEQFF
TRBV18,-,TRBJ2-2,CASSNRETGELFF
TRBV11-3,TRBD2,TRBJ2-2,CASSLAKRGNTGELFF
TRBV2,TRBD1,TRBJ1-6,CASSPRDRGSPLHF
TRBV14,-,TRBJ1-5,CASSQSVGNQPQHF
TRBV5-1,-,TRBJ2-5,CASSLALRLAQETQYF
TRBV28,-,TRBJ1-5,CASSLLPGSSNQPQHF
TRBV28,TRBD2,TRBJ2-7,CASSSPGLGNEQYF
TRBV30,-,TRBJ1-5,CAWSLGRADQPQHF
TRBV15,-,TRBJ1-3,CATSRDEGGRGNTIYF
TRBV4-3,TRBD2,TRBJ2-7,CASSLLAGSSYEQYF
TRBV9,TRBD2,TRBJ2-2,CASSVASGTATGELFF
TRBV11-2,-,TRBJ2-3,CASSQGTTTDTQYF
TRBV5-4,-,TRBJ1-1,CASSRSQGNTEAFF
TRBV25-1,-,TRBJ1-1,CASSEFRGGNTEAFF
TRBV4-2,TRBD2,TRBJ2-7,CASSQLLAGVSSYEQYF
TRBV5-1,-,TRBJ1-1,CASSLLARQEPKAFF
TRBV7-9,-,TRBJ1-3,CASSLESVGVAGNTIYF
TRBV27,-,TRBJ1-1,CASGGPDRRGAEAFF
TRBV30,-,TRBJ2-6,CAWRDTSGANVLTF
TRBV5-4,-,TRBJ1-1,CASRPGPGRAEAFF
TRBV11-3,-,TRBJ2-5,CASSPGHSRETQYF
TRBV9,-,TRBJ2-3,CASSDSGDTDTQYF
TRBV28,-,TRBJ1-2,CASSLGTGAAIYGYTF
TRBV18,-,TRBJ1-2,CASSPVSGINYGYTF
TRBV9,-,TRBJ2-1,CASSVNAAYNEQFF
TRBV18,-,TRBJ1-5,CASTEQNSNQPQHF